The clone carrying this T cell receptor beta chain was seen a handful of times. Antigen specificity is unknown. The sample belongs to a study of T cell repertoires in cytomegalovirus infection. Study context: Both a matching HLA type and CMV infection were indicated by public TCR beta signatures.

Overall study findings and caveats: Dominating the ex vivo response were HLA-C-restricted CMV-specific TCR beta clonotypes. People with CMV and the relevant HLA were identified by cumulative public TCR beta family frequency.

Germline V CDR1 and CDR2: DFQATT, SNEGSKA (reference sequence). The V and J ends lost 6 bases and 7 bases respectively, with 21 bases between them. The CDR3 is made up of 14 amino acids. Each CDR3 protein gets one entry after TCRdb re-called the reads with MiXCR. This sample has 200,000 to 250,000 distinct CDR3 sequences, with 9% to 15% found just once. This clonotype was sampled from a human donor in good health (CMV status not recorded). Some clones in this sample may be carry-over from other donors' samples. The sample was PBMCs. The chain is built from TRBV20-1 and TRBJ1-1; D is uncertain. DNA of the CDR3: TGCAGTGCGGGGAGGTTGGGAGCGCAACGTGAAGCTTTCTTT. This translates into CSAGRLGAQREAFF.